The 8 T cell receptor beta chains given below trace back to one sample, sequenced in a study of blood T cell repertoires in COVID-19. The repertoire was sequenced with immunoSEQ multiplex PCR; TCRdb's copy has only in-frame clones and lacks some. The sample lists approximately 54,000 clones; 85% to 95% were seen once. The sample comprised peripheral blood. Receptors were obtained from a man between 45 and 60 years old with acute or convalescent COVID-19.

The chain recombines TRBV12-3 or TRBV12-4 with TRBJ1-1; 7 positions agree with TRBD1. The V gene end was trimmed by 5 bases and the J gene end by 5 bases; junction bases not matched to a gene: 5. CDR3 length: 13 amino acids. The CDR3 sequence: CASSNSGGTEAFF. In DNA, the CDR3 is TGTGCCAGCAGTAATTCAGGGGGGACTGAAGCTTTCTTT.

The V and J genes are TRBV3-1 (or the pseudogene TRBV3-2) and TRBJ2-7, with D unclear. CDR3 size: 14 residues. Trimming left V 5 bases short and J 4 bases short, with 15 bases between. CDR1 and CDR2 (germline): LGHDT, YNNKEL (reference sequence). The CDR3 loop reads CASSSQGGGYEQYF. For the CDR3, the DNA is TGTGCCAGCAGCTCTCAAGGTGGCGGATACGAGCAGTACTTC.

This clone was seen only a few times. This sequence joins TRBV3-1 (or the pseudogene TRBV3-2) and TRBJ1-3; D possibly corresponds to TRBD1 (5 bases). Germline V CDR1 and CDR2: LGHDT, YNNKEL (reference sequence). The CDR3 covers 17 residues. V gave up 0 bases and J gave up 5 bases, with 17 bases separating them. DNA for the CDR3: TGTGCCAGCAGCCAAGATCTGGGAGGGACCTCGAGAAACACCATATATTTT. Amino acids: CASSQDLGGTSRNTIYF.

The CDR3 bases are TGTGCCAGCAGCCAACGACTAGCGGGAGGGCCTTGGAATGAGCAGTTCTTC. It codes for CASSQRLAGGPWNEQFF. The chain couples TRBV3-1 (or the pseudogene TRBV3-2) to TRBJ2-1, with 14 bases lining up with TRBD2. Germline CDR1 is LGHDT and CDR2 is YNNKEL (reference sequence). The CDR3 is 17 residues long. Losses at the gene ends were 2 bases for V and 7 bases for J; bases not matched to a gene: 7.

This chain uses TRBV3-1 (or the pseudogene TRBV3-2) with TRBJ2-7; a weak D match, TRBD2 (6 bases). Per germline, CDR1 LGHDT and CDR2 YNNKEL (reference sequence). This CDR3 has 15 amino acids. Trimming took off 2 bases at V and 4 bases at J, with 15 bases between the two ends. CDR3 nucleotides: TGTGCCAGCAGCCAATTCCGGACCGGGACTTACGAGCAGTACTTC. This translates into CASSQFRTGTYEQYF.

This clone showed up just once. CDR3 coding DNA: TGTGCCAGTAGTAGGGCCCACATAGATGGCTACACCTTC. It yields the protein CASSRAHIDGYTF. This chain uses TRBV19 with TRBJ1-2; D is ambiguous. V was trimmed by 4 bases and J by 6 bases, leaving 12 bases between them. Germline values: CDR1 LNHDA, CDR2 SQIVND (reference sequence). This CDR3 is built from 13 residues.

The V call is TRBV13, the J call TRBJ2-1; TRBD2 agrees at 11 bases. The CDR3 contains 15 residues. V was clipped by 5 bases and J by 4 bases; unmatched bases: 4. The V gene's germline CDR1 is PRHDT and CDR2 FYEKMQ (reference sequence). CDR3 nucleotide sequence: TGTGCCAGCAGCCCAGGGACTAGCGGTTACAATGAGCAGTTCTTC. Its protein product is CASSPGTSGYNEQFF.

This sequence joins TRBV6-4 and TRBJ2-5; 7 bases are shared with TRBD1. V lost 6 bases and J lost 1; bases outside the gene matches: 2. This CDR3 contains 13 residues. Looked up from germline, CDR1 is MRHNA and CDR2 is SNTAGT. CDR3 in amino acids: CASSRDSQETQYF. The CDR3 DNA is TGTGCCAGCAGCCGGGACAGCCAAGAGACCCAGTACTTC.